The sequence of this TCR beta chain was determined in a study of T-cell memory formation after mild COVID-19. Study summary: Largely donor-specific sequence clusters came from two donors. Study outcomes and limitations: Clones contracting day 15 to 85 were balanced CD4/CD8; later expanders leaned CD4+. Shrinking CD4+ clones resided mostly in CM and EM, and CD8+ ones in EMRA.

The length of the CDR3 is 16 residues. V lost 5 bases and J lost 4; bases outside the gene matches: 6. Germline loops: CDR1 SGHVS, CDR2 FQNEAQ. TCRdb itself ran the 5' RACE reads through MiXCR, one entry per CDR3 protein. The sample yields about 430,000 distinct CDR3 sequences, approximately 24% seen once. In this sample, this clonotype turned up a few times. No antigen is known for it. This chain connects TRBV7-8 to TRBJ2-2, with 11 bases lining up with TRBD1. Sequenced: PBMCs or a T cell subset sorted from them (not recorded which). This receptor was taken from an adult woman who had mild COVID-19 (a few samples of this study predate the infection). Cell type and time point are not known. The CDR3 DNA reads as TGTGCCAGCAGCCGCCCGGGACAGGGGGTCACCGGGGAGCTGTTTTTT. It yields the protein CASSRPGQGVTGELFF. The full variable domain, in which reference TRBV7-8 and TRBJ2-2 provide the parts outside the CDR3, is GAGVSQSPRYKVAKRGQDVALRCDPISGHVSLFWYQQALGQGPEFLTYFQNEAQLDKSGLPSDRFFAERPEGSVSTLKIQRTQQEDSAVYLCASSRPGQGVTGELFFGEGSRLTVL.